This record looks at one T cell receptor (beta chain) sequence and its context. Its specificity is unknown. These data originate in a study of T cell responses to AZD1222 COVID-19 vaccine. Looking at the study overall: Investigators merged groups given second doses at roughly 4 or roughly 12 weeks.

Assay: immunoSEQ multiplex PCR; the TCRdb copy retains only in-frame clones and omits some. The sample contains roughly 110,000 clones, about 90% of which appear only once. Study-level results: Spike-spanning, vaccine-associated CD4 TCRs were dominant at 160-218 and 743-854. Within unmutated variant regions lay the reported targets of nearly half of spike-specific TCRs. Recipients of AZD1222 seropositive at baseline numbered only 5 or 6.

V was pared by 0 bases and J by 6 bases, with 6 bases between. From germline, CDR1 is MNHEY and CDR2 SVGAGI. The CDR3 has 13 amino acids. V is TRBV6-5 and J is TRBJ2-1; no reliable D call. The source is an adult in good health. Sample: peripheral blood, taken on day 0 of AZD1222 vaccination. The chain's CDR3 is CASSYSSSNEQFF. The CDR3 DNA sequence: TGTGCCAGCAGTTACTCGTCGAGCAATGAGCAGTTCTTC.